Sequencing of this TCR beta chain was carried out in a study of Ad26.COV2.S vaccination and SARS-CoV-2 variants. The CDR3 extends over 16 amino acids. CDR1 and CDR2 from the germline V gene are MDHEN and SYDVKM. The V and J ends lost 5 bases and 2 bases, in that order; junction bases with no gene match: 8. The repertoire was sequenced with immunoSEQ multiplex PCR; TCRdb's copy has only in-frame clones and lacks some. The table includes roughly 350,000 clones, approximately 90% detected once. Treatment here: roughly 18 received Ad26.COV2.S at low or high dose, single or two shots; roughly 5 received placebo; per-sample allocation not given. Sampling occurred on day 63 after the first vaccine or placebo injection.

The TCR comes from a person between 18 and 59 years old who received the Ad26.COV2.S COVID-19 vaccine or a placebo. The sample was peripheral blood, taken in a trial of Ad26.COV2.S vaccine versus placebo. The chain uses TRBV28 and TRBJ2-5; 10 nucleotides match TRBD1. The CDR3 region is CASSPRDRGQQETQYF. The DNA for the CDR3 is TGTGCCAGCAGTCCACGGGACAGGGGCCAACAAGAGACCCAGTACTTC. The full variable domain, completed using reference TRBV28 and TRBJ2-5, is DVKVTQSSRYLVKRTGEKVFLECVQDMDHENMFWYRQDPGLGLRLIYFSYDVKMKEKGDIPEGYSVSREKKERFSLILESASTNQTSMYLCASSPRDRGQQETQYFGPGTRLLVL.